This TCR beta chain was sequenced in a study of blood T cell repertoires in COVID-19. Study as a whole: PBMCs, B-cell-depleted T cells, or T cells provided the cDNA or gDNA that made up the material.

Authors' processing steps: Reference gene primer amplification yielded estimated nucleated cell counts. Measured with immunoSEQ multiplex PCR; TCRdb has only the in-frame clones, and not every one. For V, J and clone size, that table is used; D and trimming come from the DNA. The sample records about 50,000 clones, more than 80% being singletons. The CDR3 has 17 residues. V trimming: 3 bases; J trimming: 0 bases; junction bases outside the gene matches: 5. Looked up from germline, CDR1 is MDHEN and CDR2 is SYDVKM. This clonotype was sampled from a man in his 60s with acute or convalescent COVID-19. Input material: peripheral blood. This sequence joins TRBV28 and TRBJ2-1; 10 positions match TRBD2. For the CDR3, the DNA is TGTGCCAGCAGTTTCCCGGCTAGCGGGAGCTCCTACAATGAGCAGTTCTTC. It translates to CASSFPASGSSYNEQFF.